This T cell receptor (beta chain) was found in a study of immune evolution from preneoplasia to lung adenocarcinoma. Study information: HLA loss of heterozygosity: roughly 6.4% AIS, about 15% MIA, about 30% ADC, none AAH. Study-level findings and limits: Compared with EGFR-mutant or double wild-type lesions, KRAS-mutant nodules were more clonal.

This clone was detected only once. What it binds is not known. Some clones are missing from TCRdb's copy, which holds only in-frame ones; the method was immunoSEQ multiplex PCR. The profile shows a few thousand clones, over 75% of them singletons. The V end was cut by 0 bases, the J end by 5 bases, with 11 bases between. The CDR3 extends over 15 amino acids. The germline CDR1 and CDR2 sequences are SGHRS and YFSETQ. This chain joins TRBV5-1 and TRBJ1-4; D perhaps matches TRBD1 (5 bases). This clonotype was sampled from a person in their sixties or seventies with lung adenocarcinoma. Sequencing input: FFPE minimally invasive lung adenocarcinoma tissue. The CDR3 region has the DNA TGCGCCAGCAGCTTGGCCGTACAGGCAAATGAAAAACTGTTTTTT. It specifies CASSLAVQANEKLFF.